This T cell receptor (beta chain) was recovered during a study of blood T cell repertoires in COVID-19. Study as a whole: T cells, B-cell-depleted T cells, or PBMCs provided the cDNA or gDNA that served as material.

In the study's own analysis: Estimates of nucleated cell counts were drawn from the amplification of reference gene primers. Assay used: immunoSEQ multiplex PCR; TCRdb lists only in-frame clones, some missing. That table supplies the V and J calls and clone size; D and trimming were determined from the DNA. Here the sample spans some 250,000 clones, around 88% being singletons. The V and J ends lost 0 bases and 6 bases respectively, with 15 bases between them. The germline gives CDR1 MNHEY, CDR2 SVGEGT. The CDR3 is 16 amino acids. This chain links TRBV6-2 or TRBV6-3 with TRBJ1-5, with D perhaps matching TRBD1 (5 bases). This receptor was obtained from a woman younger than 45 who had recovered from COVID-19. Specimen: peripheral blood. The chain's CDR3 is CASSYSKRGGGQPQHF. Here the CDR3 DNA reads TGTGCCAGCAGTTACTCGAAGCGCGGGGGAGGTCAGCCCCAGCATTTT.